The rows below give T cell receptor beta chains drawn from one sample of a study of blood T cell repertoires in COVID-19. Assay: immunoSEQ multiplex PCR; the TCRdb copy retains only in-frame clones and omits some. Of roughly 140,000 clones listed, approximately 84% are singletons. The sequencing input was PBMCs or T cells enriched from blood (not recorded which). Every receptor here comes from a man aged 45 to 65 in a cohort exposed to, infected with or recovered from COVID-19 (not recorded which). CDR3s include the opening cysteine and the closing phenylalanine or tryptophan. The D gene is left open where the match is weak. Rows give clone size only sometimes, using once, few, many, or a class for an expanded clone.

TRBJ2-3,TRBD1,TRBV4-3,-,TGCGCCAGCAGTACGGACAGGTCCACAGATACGCAGTATTTT,CASSTDRSTDTQYF
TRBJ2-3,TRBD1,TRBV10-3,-,TGTGCCATCAGTGTAGGACAGGGCACAGATACGCAGTATTTT,CAISVGQGTDTQYF
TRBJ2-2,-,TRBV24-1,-,TGTGCCACGTCGGACAGCGGCACCGGGGAGCTGTTTTTT,CATSDSGTGELFF
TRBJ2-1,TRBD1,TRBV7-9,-,TGTGCCAAGGTACAGGGGAATGAGCAGTTCTTC,CAKVQGNEQFF
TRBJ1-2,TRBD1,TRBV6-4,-,TGTGCCAGTCCCCGGGGCAGGACAGGGAGGGGCGGCTACACCTTC,CASPRGRTGRGGYTF
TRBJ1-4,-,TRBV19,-,TGTGCCAGTAGACCCGGACAGAATAATGAAAAACTGTTTTTT,CASRPGQNNEKLFF
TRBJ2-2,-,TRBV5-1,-,TGCGCCAGCGTCCCCCCGGGGTCCGCGAACACCGGGGAGCTGTTTTTT,CASVPPGSANTGELFF
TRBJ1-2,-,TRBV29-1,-,TGCAGCGTTGCCCCAGGGACTGCAGTCTATGGCTACACCTTC,CSVAPGTAVYGYTF
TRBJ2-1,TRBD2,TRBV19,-,TGTGCCAGTAGTAGCCTAGCGGGAGAAGTCTCCTACAATGAGCAGTTCTTC,CASSSLAGEVSYNEQFF
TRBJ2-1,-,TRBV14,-,TGTGCCAGCAGCACTCAAGCGGGCTACAATGAGCAGTTCTTC,CASSTQAGYNEQFF
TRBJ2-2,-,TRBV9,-,TGTGCCAGCAGCGTGGACAGTCCCGCGAACACCGGGGAGCTGTTTTTT,CASSVDSPANTGELFF
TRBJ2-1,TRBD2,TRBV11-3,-,TGTGCCAGCAGCTTAGGGACTAGCGGGGGGACTTACAATGAGCAGTTCTTC,CASSLGTSGGTYNEQFF
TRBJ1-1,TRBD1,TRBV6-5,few,TGTGCCAGCAGTTACTCCCCGGGACAGGGGGCTGAAGCTTTCTTT,CASSYSPGQGAEAFF
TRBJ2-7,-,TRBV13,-,TGTGCCAGCAGCTCAGCAGGGTCCTACGAGCAGTACTTC,CASSSAGSYEQYF
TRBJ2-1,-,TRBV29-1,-,TGCAGCGTCGGGGGAGTCGGGTCCTACAATGAGCAGTTCTTC,CSVGGVGSYNEQFF
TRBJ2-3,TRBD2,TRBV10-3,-,TGTGCCGTAACTAGCGGGGTGCCAGATACGCAGTATTTT,CAVTSGVPDTQYF
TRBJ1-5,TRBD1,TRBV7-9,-,TGTGCCAGCAGTTCTACAGGGGAGCCCCAGCATTTT,CASSSTGEPQHF
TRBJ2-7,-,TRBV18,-,TGTGCCAGCTCACCACCGGTGGTAGCGTACGAGCAGTACTTC,CASSPPVVAYEQYF
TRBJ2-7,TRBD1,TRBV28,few,TGTGCCAGCAGGCGACAGGGTTTGCTCTACGAGCAGTACTTC,CASRRQGLLYEQYF
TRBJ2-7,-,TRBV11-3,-,TGTGCCAGCAGCCGGGGACACCTTTCCTCCTACGAGCAGTACTTC,CASSRGHLSSYEQYF
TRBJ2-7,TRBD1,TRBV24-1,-,TGTGCCACCAGTGATTTGGACAGGGACGAGCAGTACTTC,CATSDLDRDEQYF
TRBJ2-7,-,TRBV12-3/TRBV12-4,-,TGTGCCAGCAGTTATTCCGGGTACGAGCAGTACTTC,CASSYSGYEQYF
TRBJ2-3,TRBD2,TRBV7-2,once,TGTGCCAGCAGCTCCCGACGGGGGGGAGGGCTCACAGATACGCAGTATTTT,CASSSRRGGGLTDTQYF
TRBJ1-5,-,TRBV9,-,TGTGCCAGCAGCGGAGATAGCAATCAGCCCCAGCATTTT,CASSGDSNQPQHF
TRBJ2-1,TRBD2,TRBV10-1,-,TGCGCCCGGATTCAGCGGGAGGACAATGAGCAGTTCTTC,CARIQREDNEQFF
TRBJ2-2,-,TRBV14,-,TGTGCCAGCAGCCAGGGCAGCTTGAAGACCGGGGAGCTGTTTTTT,CASSQGSLKTGELFF
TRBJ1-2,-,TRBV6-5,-,TGTGCCAGCAGTAAACCCACAGGGAACTATGGCTACACCTTC,CASSKPTGNYGYTF
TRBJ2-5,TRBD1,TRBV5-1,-,TGCGCCAGCAGCTCATGGGACAGGGCAGACGAGACCCAGTACTTC,CASSSWDRADETQYF
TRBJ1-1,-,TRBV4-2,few,TGTGCCAGCAGCCGAGACTGGGGGGTGAACACTGAAGCTTTCTTT,CASSRDWGVNTEAFF
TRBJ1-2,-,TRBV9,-,TGTGCCAGCAGCGAGGGCGGGACGGGGAACTATGGCTACACCTTC,CASSEGGTGNYGYTF
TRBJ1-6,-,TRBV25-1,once,TGTGCCAGCAGTGTAGGGGCCGGGAATTCACCCCTCCACTTT,CASSVGAGNSPLHF
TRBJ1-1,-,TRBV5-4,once,TGTGCCAGCAGCTTTGGTACAGAAGCTTTCTTT,CASSFGTEAFF
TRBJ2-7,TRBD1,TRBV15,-,TGTGCCACCAGCAGAGACCCGACAGGGGGCGGATCAGTCTACGAGCAGTACTTC,CATSRDPTGGGSVYEQYF